Listed below are T cell receptor beta chains from one sample, sequenced in a study of T-cell reconstitution after alpha-beta-depleted transplantation in children. Each CDR3 protein gets one entry after TCRdb re-called the PCR reads with MiXCR. The sample lists 200,000 to 250,000 distinct CDR3 sequences, around 10% occurring once. Sequencing used PBMCs from the stem cell graft donor, obtained from the stem cell graft. The receptors shown here come from a human donor who donated a stem cell graft to a child with acute lymphoblastic leukemia. Both conserved end residues are part of each CDR3. The D gene is left open where the match is weak. A row's size may be missing; if present it is once, few, many or a size class.

TRBV11-2	-	few	TRBJ2-1	TGTGCCAGCAGCCAGGTCGGGGTCATCAATGAGCAGTTCTTC	CASSQVGVINEQFF
TRBV20-1	TRBD1	-	TRBJ1-5	TGCAGTGCTAGAGGCGCCGGGACAGGGGGCCTTCGGCAGCCCCAGCATTTT	CSARGAGTGGLRQPQHF
TRBV6-5	-	-	TRBJ1-1	TGTGCCAGCAGTTACTCGCGATTTATGAAGGGCACTGAAGCTTTCTTT	CASSYSRFMKGTEAFF
TRBV3-1	TRBD2	many	TRBJ2-7	TGTGCCAGACAAAGTAGCGGGGGGGGCTACGAGCAGTACTTC	CARQSSGGGYEQYF
TRBV12-3/TRBV12-4	-	few	TRBJ1-2	TGTGCCAGCAGTTTAAACGGGAAACCCCTAAACTATGGCTACACCTTC	CASSLNGKPLNYGYTF
TRBV28	-	few	TRBJ2-4	TGTGCCAGCCAGGGGTATACGACGGGGTCATACAAAAACATTCAGTACTTC	CASQGYTTGSYKNIQYF
TRBV2	-	-	TRBJ2-6	TGTGCCAGCAGTGAATCTATAGGGGCAGGGGCTCTCTCTGGGGCCAACGTCCTGACTTTC	CASSESIGAGALSGANVLTF
TRBV5-1	TRBD1	few	TRBJ1-1	TGCGCCAGCAGCCCCACACAGGGGGTCGGGGACACTGAAGCTTTCTTT	CASSPTQGVGDTEAFF
TRBV23-1	-	-	TRBJ2-1	TGCGCCAGCAGTCGGAAGACTCTATGCCTCAGGAATGAGCAGTTCTTC	CASSRKTLCLRNEQFF
TRBV27	TRBD1	few	TRBJ1-2	TGTGCCAGCAGTGGAAGGGGGCAGAACTATGGCTACACCTTC	CASSGRGQNYGYTF